This TCR beta chain was captured in a study of T cells after yellow fever vaccination. Broader study findings: The study found a weaker secondary response that peaked faster, day 5 versus 15. Some clonotypes, a small share, were shared between CD4 and CD8 compartments. Reappearing after the booster were most of the clones from primary vaccination (less than 98% CD4, approximately 85% CD8).

There are 16 residues in the CDR3. Trimming cost V 4 bases and J 6 bases; bases outside gene matches: 8. Germline V gene sequence: CDR1 SGHRS, CDR2 YFSETQ. 5'RACE template switching produced TCR cDNA carrying a universal primer site and UMIs. TCRdb recomputed calls from the 5' RACE reads with MiXCR, one row per CDR3 protein. The repertoire includes about 630,000 distinct CDR3 sequences, roughly an eighth of them detected once, and about 15% sits in the top ten. As regards this clonotype: Its antigen is not known.

This sequence originates from a young man who received the YFV17D yellow fever vaccine. The genes are TRBV5-1 and TRBJ2-1; the match to TRBD2 covers 12 bases. This sample comprised PBMCs, obtained on the day of the yellow fever booster vaccination. The DNA for the CDR3 is TGCGCCAGCAGCACCACACTAGCGGGAGGTAGCAATGAGCAGTTCTTC. Protein product: CASSTTLAGGSNEQFF.